Below, 28 T cell receptor beta chains from the same sample are listed, as sequenced in a study of Ad26.COV2.S vaccination and SARS-CoV-2 variants (dated by TCRdb to the early 2020s). In light of the paper, this sample's treatment or condition label describes: some 20 received Ad26.COV2.S at low or high dose, single or two shots; 5 received placebo; per-sample allocation not given. Repertoires of vaccine and placebo recipients were sequenced from samples collected on day 63 after the first injection. Library creation used the immunoSEQ multiplex PCR assay. Not all clones reach the TCRdb copy of this immuneACCESS table, which keeps in-frame sequences only. Checked studies attribute under half of the gap to unresolved V genes and leave the rest unexplained. For this sample there are hundreds of thousands of clones; more than 70% appear just once. More than 2.5% of the sample rests with the top ten.

The sample in question was peripheral blood, obtained in a trial of Ad26.COV2.S vaccine versus placebo. These receptors all come from a person between 18 and 65 years old who received the Ad26.COV2.S COVID-19 vaccine or a placebo.

This sequence joins TRBV27 and TRBJ1-6; 9 nucleotides match TRBD1. The germline V gene encodes CDR1 MNHEY and CDR2 SMNVEV (reference sequence). The CDR3 contains 16 residues. V shed 6 bases, J shed 6 bases, and the junction held 9 bases outside the gene matches. For the CDR3, the DNA is TGTGCCAGCAGAGTACGGACAGGGGTATTTAATTCACCCCTCCACTTT. This encodes CASRVRTGVFNSPLHF.

This clone was observed a handful of times. This sequence joins TRBV14 and TRBJ1-6; D is unclear. The CDR3 length is 15 residues. Trimming took off 3 bases at V and 0 bases at J, with 6 bases between the two ends. Germline V CDR1 and CDR2: SGHDN, FVKESK. The CDR3 protein is CASSHDGSYNSPLHF. DNA for the CDR3: TGTGCCAGCAGCCACGACGGCTCCTATAATTCACCCCTCCACTTT.

The CDR3 spells CSVVLTGGHYNEQFF. CDR3 nucleotide sequence: TGCAGCGTGGTCCTGACAGGGGGGCACTACAATGAGCAGTTCTTC. The chain uses TRBV29-1 and TRBJ2-1; 9 bases fit TRBD1. Trimming took 6 bases from V and 3 from J; bases not matched to a gene: 9. The CDR3 is made up of 15 amino acids. The germline gives CDR1 SQVTM, CDR2 ANQGSEA.

The chain uses TRBV5-6 and TRBJ1-1; 10 bases match TRBD1. The junction had 8 bases not matched to a gene; V was cut back by 2 bases and J by 1 base. From germline, CDR1 is SGHDT and CDR2 YYEEEE. The CDR3 length is 17 residues. CDR3 DNA: TGTGCCAGCAGCTTACGACAGGGGGCAAGACAGAACACTGAAGCTTTCTTT. Its protein is CASSLRQGARQNTEAFF.

The chain links TRBV5-1 to TRBJ2-3, with a possible D match to TRBD2 (7 bases). The CDR3 is 14 amino acids. The germline V gene has CDR1 SGHRS and CDR2 YFSETQ. Between the trimmed V and J ends, which lost 6 bases and 3 bases, there was a span of 14 bases. CDR3 nucleotides: TGCGCCAGCAAGGGGGGGCTTGGGACAGATACGCAGTATTTT. Its protein product is CASKGGLGTDTQYF.

The CDR3 DNA reads TGTGCCAGCAGCTGGGGACAGGGGACCAAATCCGAGCAGTACTTC. Protein sequence: CASSWGQGTKSEQYF. This rearrangement joins TRBV5-4 to TRBJ2-7; the match to TRBD1 covers 10 bases. CDR3 length: 15 residues. Germline assignment: CDR1 SGHNT and CDR2 YYREEE (reference sequence). The V segment lost 3 bases and the J segment 6 bases; nucleotides outside the gene matches: 9.

Here the CDR3 DNA reads TGTGCCAGCCGGATAGCGATCGCCAAAAACATTCAGTACTTC. Residues: CASRIAIAKNIQYF. The chain carries TRBV2 and TRBJ2-4; possibly TRBD2 for D (5 bases). Trimming took 8 bases from V and 1 from J, leaving 12 bases between them. The germline V gene has CDR1 SNHLY and CDR2 FYNNEI. The CDR3 sequence is 14 residues long.

The rearrangement links TRBV18 to TRBJ1-2, with D unresolved. The CDR3 covers 13 residues. The germline V gene encodes CDR1 KGHSH and CDR2 LQKENI. With 0 bases removed from V and 8 bases from J, the gap between germline ends came to 10 bases. The CDR3 loop reads CASSPPGNMGYTF. CDR3 bases: TGTGCCAGCTCACCACCGGGGAATATGGGCTACACCTTC.

The chain uses TRBV4-3 and TRBJ1-3, with D possibly being TRBD1 (5 bases). Germline CDR1 is LGHNA and CDR2 is YSLEER. The ends were cut back, 0 bases at V and 6 bases at J, with 9 bases in the middle. CDR3 size: 14 residues. The CDR3 reads CASSQERGANTIYF. CDR3 in DNA: TGCGCCAGCAGCCAAGAGAGGGGTGCAAACACCATATATTTT.

This clone was seen only a few times. The rearrangement joins TRBV7-9 to TRBJ1-5, with 8 positions matching TRBD1. Germline CDR1 SEHNR, CDR2 FQNEAQ (reference sequence). Unmatched junction bases numbered 1, after V lost 5 bases and J lost 1 base. The CDR3 sequence is 14 residues long. The CDR3 sequence: CASSRTGSNQPQHF. As DNA, the CDR3 is TGTGCCAGCAGCCGGACAGGGAGCAATCAGCCCCAGCATTTT.

The rearrangement joins TRBV19 to TRBJ1-2; 9 nucleotides match TRBD1. CDR3 length: 15 amino acids. Germline V gene lookup returns CDR1 LNHDA and CDR2 SQIVND (reference sequence). J was trimmed by 5 bases and V by 3 bases; bases with no gene match: 7. CDR3 DNA: TGTGCCAGTAGTATCCCACAGGGGGCAAGATATGGCTACACCTTC. Translating it yields CASSIPQGARYGYTF.

This clone was seen just once. The chain has TRBV7-2 and TRBJ2-6, with D tentatively TRBD1 or TRBD2 (5 bases each). Trimming removed 6 bases at V and 1 base at J, with 16 bases between. The germline gives CDR1 SGHTA, CDR2 FQGNSA. The CDR3 extends over 17 amino acids. The CDR3 bases are TGTGCCAGCAGTTCGGACACAACGGGGTCTGGGGCCAACGTCCTGACTTTC. Translating it yields CASSSDTTGSGANVLTF.

The chain is built from TRBV7-2 and TRBJ2-2, with a tentative D call TRBD1 (5 bases). The CDR3 covers 13 residues. The germline CDR1 and CDR2 sequences are SGHTA and FQGNSA. V shed 6 bases and J shed 4 bases, with 9 bases lying between them. In DNA, the CDR3 is TGTGCCAGCAGGTTAACAGGCACCGGGGAGCTGTTTTTT. This codes for CASRLTGTGELFF.

The gene calls are TRBV7-9 and TRBJ2-2; tentative D call: TRBD2 (5 bases). CDR1 is SEHNR and CDR2 is FQNEAQ in the germline V gene (reference sequence). Trimming removed 5 bases from V and 5 bases from J, with 18 bases in between. CDR3 size: 16 residues. The CDR3 protein is CASSPPRGGSTGELFF. The CDR3 region has the DNA TGTGCCAGCAGCCCACCCCGGGGTGGATCAACCGGGGAGCTGTTTTTT.

The chain is built from TRBV29-1 and TRBJ1-5, with 7 bases lining up with TRBD1. The germline CDR1 and CDR2 sequences are SQVTM and ANQGSEA. V shed 6 bases, J shed 2 bases, and the junction held 4 bases outside the gene matches. This CDR3 contains 13 residues. The CDR3 DNA follows: TGCAGCGTGTTAACAGGGGGCAATCAGCCCCAGCATTTT. Its protein is CSVLTGGNQPQHF. Combining the CDR3 with reference TRBV29-1 and TRBJ1-5 gives the whole variable domain SAVISQKPSRDICQRGTSLTIQCQVDSQVTMMFWYRQQPGQSLTLIATANQGSEATYESGFVIDKFPISRPNLTFSTLTVSNMSPEDSSIYLCSVLTGGNQPQHFGDGTRLSIL.

The chain is built from TRBV18 and TRBJ1-5, with a weak D call TRBD1 (6 bases). V gave up 0 bases and J gave up 3 bases, with 12 bases separating them. In germline, CDR1 is KGHSH, CDR2 LQKENI. The CDR3 is 16 residues long. CDR3 in DNA: TGTGCCAGCTCACCACCGGCGGCAGGGGTCAATCAGCCCCAGCATTTT. Encoded protein: CASSPPAAGVNQPQHF.

A single count supports this clone. V is TRBV5-4 and J is TRBJ2-3; 7 bases map to TRBD1. The CDR3 spans 15 residues. CDR1 and CDR2 (germline): SGHNT, YYREEE (reference sequence). Germline trimming cut 4 bases from V and 6 bases from J; bases unmatched to any gene: 11. The CDR3 spells CASSLYKGAGDTQYF. The CDR3, as DNA: TGTGCCAGCAGCCTCTATAAGGGGGCCGGGGATACGCAGTATTTT.

This clone was seen more than once but under ten times. The chain has TRBV7-3 and TRBJ2-7, with a possible D match to TRBD1 (6 bases). Per the germline V gene, CDR1 is SGHTA and CDR2 is FQGTGA. This CDR3 contains 14 residues. The V and J ends lost 4 bases and 4 bases respectively, with 14 bases between them. CDR3: CASSSAGVGYEQYF. CDR3 nucleotides: TGTGCCAGCAGCTCGGCAGGGGTCGGGTACGAGCAGTACTTC.

CDR3 DNA: TGTGCCAGCTCCCGAAGGGGCCAGAGCGCAGATACGCAGTATTTT. This sequence encodes CASSRRGQSADTQYF. The chain employs TRBV18 and TRBJ2-3, with D possibly TRBD1 on 5 matching bases. CDR1 is KGHSH and CDR2 is LQKENI in the germline V gene. Trimming removed 6 bases from V and 4 bases from J, with 17 bases in between. CDR3 length: 15 amino acids.

This chain connects TRBV6-5 to TRBJ2-4; D gene ambiguous. Germline CDR1 MNHEY, CDR2 SVGAGI. The CDR3 extends over 16 amino acids. Deletions cut 2 bases from V and 1 base from J, with 12 bases between. The CDR3 loop reads CASSYRPLQAKNIQYF. The CDR3 nucleotides read TGTGCCAGCAGTTACCGTCCGTTGCAGGCCAAAAACATTCAGTACTTC.

In its sample, this clone was seen once. Here the CDR3 reads CASSFPTDRPGELFF. The DNA for the CDR3 is TGTGCCAGCAGTTTCCCTACGGACAGGCCCGGGGAGCTGTTTTTT. The chain carries TRBV6-2 or TRBV6-3 and TRBJ2-2; 7 bases are shared with TRBD1. Germline-derived CDR1 and CDR2 are MNHEY and SVGEGT. The CDR3 is 15 residues long. V trimming: 4 bases; J trimming: 6 bases; junction bases outside the gene matches: 8.

The chain joins TRBV12-3 or TRBV12-4 to TRBJ1-2; D uncertain. Trimming shortened V by 6 bases and J by 4 bases, and 12 bases separated the two germline ends. CDR3 length: 13 amino acids. The CDR3 DNA reads TGTGCCAGCAGCCACAAGGGTGGCTATGGCTACACCTTC. It codes for CASSHKGGYGYTF.

This chain joins TRBV13 and TRBJ2-7, with 14 bases identical to TRBD2. CDR1 PRHDT and CDR2 FYEKMQ come from the germline V gene (reference sequence). The CDR3 has 17 residues. Losses at the gene ends were 3 bases for V and 4 bases for J; bases not matched to a gene: 8. CDR3 sequence: CASSFGLAGGAGYEQYF. The DNA for the CDR3 is TGTGCCAGCAGCTTCGGACTAGCGGGAGGAGCTGGATACGAGCAGTACTTC.

This chain connects TRBV18 to TRBJ1-2; TRBD1 might be the D (5 bases). The germline V and J ends were trimmed by 2 bases and 0 bases, with 13 bases remaining between them. The CDR3 extends over 16 amino acids. Germline CDR1 KGHSH, CDR2 LQKENI. The CDR3 DNA follows: TGTGCCAGCTCACCAGGGAGGGGTCCAACTAACTATGGCTACACCTTC. Encoded protein: CASSPGRGPTNYGYTF.

A single count supports this clone. V usage is TRBV20-1 and J usage is TRBJ2-4; the D call may be TRBD1 or TRBD2 (5 bases each). Trimming pared 3 bases from V and 7 bases from J, leaving 31 bases between. The CDR3 runs to 19 residues. Germline CDR1 and CDR2: DFQATT and SNEGSKA (reference sequence). The CDR3 nucleotides are TGCAGTGCTAGTCCCCAGCTTCAGGGAGCGGCGACCCCATGGAACATTCAGTACTTC. Residues: CSASPQLQGAATPWNIQYF.

This chain uses TRBV29-1 with TRBJ2-7; TRBD1 matches at 10 bases. V was pared by 6 bases and J by 4 bases, with 3 bases of the junction left unmatched. In germline, CDR1 is SQVTM, CDR2 ANQGSEA. The CDR3 has 12 amino acids. For the CDR3, the DNA is TGCAGCGTCCGGGACAGGGGTTACGAGCAGTACTTC. Translation: CSVRDRGYEQYF.

This chain joins TRBV2 and TRBJ1-5; TRBD1 matches 7 bases. V was clipped by 6 bases and J by 6 bases; unmatched bases: 8. Germline CDR1 is SNHLY and CDR2 is FYNNEI. The CDR3 spans 14 residues. The CDR3 spells CASRGTARGQPQHF. CDR3 DNA sequence: TGTGCCAGCAGGGGGACAGCCCGGGGTCAGCCCCAGCATTTT.

The chain employs TRBV19 and TRBJ2-3; the D is unclear. Germline V lookup: CDR1 LNHDA, CDR2 SQIVND (reference sequence). The CDR3 runs 16 residues. V lost 1 base and J lost 5, with 16 bases in between. The CDR3 reads CASSIGPGRAKDTQYF. CDR3 DNA: TGTGCCAGTAGTATAGGCCCCGGACGGGCGAAAGATACGCAGTATTTT.